This passage covers 21 T cell receptor beta chains from one sample sequenced in a study of cytomegalovirus exposure and HLA in healthy donors. PCR involved 60 Vbeta and 13 Jbeta primers. Data came from immunoSEQ multiplex PCR; TCRdb stores just in-frame clones and leaves some out. The sample has about 85,000 clones, over 70% seen once. The sequenced sample was PBMCs. The receptors come from a woman aged 45-60 years in good health and CMV-seropositive.

The chain is built from TRBV19 and TRBJ2-3; D not resolved. Germline assignment: CDR1 LNHDA and CDR2 SQIVND (reference sequence). Trimming left V 5 bases short and J 4 bases short, with 22 bases between. This CDR3 region has 17 residues. CDR3 in amino acids: CASSPNGLVFGADTQYF. Here the CDR3 DNA reads TGTGCCAGTAGTCCAAATGGCTTGGTTTTTGGTGCAGATACGCAGTATTTT.

Notes on this clone: One junction end disagrees with the germline gene, perhaps due to a read error. This chain connects TRBV7-7 to TRBJ2-2; no firm D call. The germline V gene has CDR1 SSHAT and CDR2 FNYEAQ (reference sequence). There are 15 residues in the CDR3. In nucleotides, the CDR3 is TGTGCTAGCAGCTTAGGGTCCGGTAACACCGGGGAGCTGTTTTTT. Its protein is CASSLGSGNTGELFF.

The chain recombines TRBV13 with TRBJ2-3, with 8 nucleotides matching TRBD2. The CDR3 sequence is 16 residues long. CDR1 and CDR2 from the germline V gene are PRHDT and FYEKMQ (reference sequence). The trim removed 5 bases at V and 4 bases at J, leaving 11 bases unmatched. In DNA, the CDR3 is TGTGCCAGCAGCCCCCGGGCAACGCGGGGGGCAGATACGCAGTATTTT. Encoded protein: CASSPRATRGADTQYF. Drawing the rest from reference TRBV13 and TRBJ2-3, the complete variable domain is AAGVIQSPRHLIKEKRETATLKCYPIPRHDTVYWYQQGPGQDPQFLISFYEKMQSDKGSIPDRFSAQQFSDYHSELNMSSLELGDSALYFCASSPRATRGADTQYFGPGTRLTVL.

The rearrangement joins TRBV7-2 to TRBJ1-2, with D perhaps matching TRBD1 (6 bases). Germline CDR1 and CDR2: SGHTA and FQGNSA. The CDR3 runs to 15 residues. The V end lost 5 bases, the J end lost 2 bases, and 15 bases lay between the germline ends. The CDR3 reads CASSPYRVRNYGYTF. For the CDR3, the DNA is TGTGCCAGCAGCCCATACAGGGTTCGCAACTATGGCTACACCTTC.

This chain uses TRBV5-1 with TRBJ2-3, with TRBD1 as a possible D gene (6 bases). Trimming removed 0 bases at V and 5 bases at J, with 10 bases between. The CDR3 totals 14 residues. CDR1 SGHRS and CDR2 YFSETQ come from the germline V gene. CDR3 in DNA: TGCGCCAGCAGCTTGGACAGGGCGAGAGATACGCAGTATTTT. This translates into CASSLDRARDTQYF.

Here the CDR3 DNA reads TGTGCCAGCAGCGTAGGGGACATGAACTATGGCTACACCTTC. Its protein product is CASSVGDMNYGYTF. The rearrangement uses TRBV9 and TRBJ1-2; possibly TRBD1 for D (6 bases). The CDR3 contains 14 residues. Germline loops: CDR1 SGDLS, CDR2 YYNGEE. Deletions cut 0 bases from V and 2 bases from J, with 8 bases between.

This chain links TRBV7-3 with TRBJ2-1; TRBD2 matches at 8 bases. The CDR3 covers 16 residues. The germline CDR1 and CDR2 sequences are SGHTA and FQGTGA. V was pared by 5 bases and J by 7 bases, with 13 bases of the junction left unmatched. In nucleotides, the CDR3 is TGTGCCAGCAGCCCCATTCGAGCGGGAGTTATGAATGAGCAGTTCTTC. Its translation: CASSPIRAGVMNEQFF. Full variable domain (rest looked up from reference TRBV7-3 and TRBJ2-1): GAGVSQTPSNKVTEKGKYVELRCDPISGHTALYWYRQSLGQGPEFLIYFQGTGAADDSGLPNDRFFAVRPEGSVSTLKIQRTERGDSAVYLCASSPIRAGVMNEQFFGPGTRLTVL.

V usage is TRBV5-1 and J usage is TRBJ2-5; 8 bases fit TRBD1. This CDR3 region has 13 residues. Germline loops: CDR1 SGHRS, CDR2 YFSETQ. Trimming cost V 4 bases and J 5 bases; bases outside gene matches: 4. The CDR3 spells CASSTTGDETQYF. CDR3 sequence (DNA): TGCGCCAGCAGCACGACAGGGGATGAGACCCAGTACTTC.

The gene calls are TRBV7-8 and TRBJ2-7, with 7 bases identical to TRBD2. The V gene end was trimmed by 1 base and the J gene end by 5 bases; junction bases not matched to a gene: 2. This CDR3 spans 13 amino acids. In germline, CDR1 is SGHVS, CDR2 FQNEAQ. The CDR3 DNA reads TGTGCCAGCAGCTTAGGACTAGCTAACGAGCAGTACGTC. Protein product: CASSLGLANEQYV.

V and J are TRBV7-3 and TRBJ2-3; 16 bases are a match to TRBD2. The CDR3 loop spans 19 amino acids. CDR1 and CDR2 from the germline V gene are SGHTA and FQGTGA. The junction had 10 bases not matched to a gene; V was cut back by 2 bases and J by 5 bases. The CDR3 DNA follows: TGTGCCAGCAGCTTATCTCCGGGACTAGCGGGAGGGCCGGGAGATACGCAGTATTTT. It codes for CASSLSPGLAGGPGDTQYF.

The V and J genes are TRBV5-1 and TRBJ1-5, with D hard to call. The length of the CDR3 is 14 residues. Trimming left V 3 bases short and J 9 bases short, with 16 bases between. Germline lookup yields CDR1 SGHRS and CDR2 YFSETQ. DNA for the CDR3: TGCGCCAGCAGCTCGGACGGGAGCTTTGGGCCCCAGCATTTT. This gives the protein CASSSDGSFGPQHF. Full variable domain (rest looked up from reference TRBV5-1 and TRBJ1-5): KAGVTQTPRYLIKTRGQQVTLSCSPISGHRSVSWYQQTPGQGLQFLFEYFSETQRNKGNFPGRFSGRQFSNSRSEMNVSTLELGDSALYLCASSSDGSFGPQHFGDGTRLSIL.

J is TRBJ1-5 and V is TRBV23-1; 9 bases match TRBD1. TRBV23-1 is sorted into the ORF group, with uncertain function. The CDR3 is made up of 16 amino acids. Unmatched junction bases numbered 10, after V lost 8 bases and J lost 2 bases. The CDR3 bases are TGCGCCAGCTCGCTAGTTTGGGACAGGGGCAATCAGCCCCAGCATTTT. Its translation: CASSLVWDRGNQPQHF.

The chain has TRBV5-4 and TRBJ2-3; D is undetermined. V lost 0 bases and J 2 bases, leaving 4 bases between the germline ends. The CDR3 sequence is 13 residues long. The germline CDR1 and CDR2 sequences are SGHNT and YYREEE (reference sequence). The CDR3 region has the DNA TGTGCCAGCAGCTTGGGTATCACAGATACGCAGTATTTT. It encodes CASSLGITDTQYF.

The chain uses TRBV4-2 and TRBJ2-3; 9 nucleotides line up with TRBD2. Germline CDR1 is LGHNA and CDR2 is YNFKEQ. CDR3 length: 16 residues. Trimming cost V 0 bases and J 4 bases; bases outside gene matches: 5. CDR3 nucleotide sequence: TGTGCCAGCAGCCAAGATGTTTTAGCGGGAGCAGATACGCAGTATTTT. It codes for CASSQDVLAGADTQYF.

J is TRBJ1-4 and V is TRBV18, with TRBD1 matching over 10 bases. With V trimmed by 6 bases and J by 8 bases, 12 bases remained unmatched. CDR3 length: 16 residues. The germline V gene encodes CDR1 KGHSH and CDR2 LQKENI. CDR3 bases: TGTGCCAGCTCCCCTAGATCCGGGACAGGGGACGAAAAACTGTTTTTT. As protein: CASSPRSGTGDEKLFF. The full variable domain, its missing parts supplied by reference TRBV18 and TRBJ1-4, is NAGVMQNPRHLVRRRGQEARLRCSPMKGHSHVYWYRQLPEEGLKFMVYLQKENIIDESGMPKERFSAEFPKEGPSILRIQQVVRGDSAAYFCASSPRSGTGDEKLFFGSGTQLSVL.

The chain has TRBV5-6 and TRBJ2-5, with 8 bases that match TRBD2. Looked up from germline, CDR1 is SGHDT and CDR2 is YYEEEE. J lost 4 bases, V lost 7 bases, and 6 bases had no gene match. The CDR3 totals 13 residues. CDR3 region: CASVAAGGETQYF. The CDR3 nucleotides read TGTGCCAGCGTCGCGGCGGGAGGAGAGACCCAGTACTTC.

This clone occurred once. The chain employs TRBV13 and TRBJ1-2; no firm D call. CDR3 length: 14 amino acids. Germline assignment: CDR1 PRHDT and CDR2 FYEKMQ (reference sequence). V was shortened by 4 bases and J by 8 bases, with 17 bases between the two germline ends. The CDR3 protein is CASSSRAGRWGYTF. The CDR3 DNA sequence: TGTGCCAGCAGCTCCCGGGCGGGCCGGTGGGGCTACACCTTC.

The genes are TRBV5-4 and TRBJ2-1; the match to TRBD2 covers 8 bases. This CDR3 has 17 amino acids. Trimming cost V 0 bases and J 1 base; bases outside gene matches: 6. Per germline, CDR1 SGHNT and CDR2 YYREEE (reference sequence). CDR3 nucleotide sequence: TGTGCCAGCAGCTTGGAAGGGGGACTAGGATCCTACAATGAGCAGTTCTTC. Translation gives CASSLEGGLGSYNEQFF.

The chain joins TRBV2 to TRBJ2-3, with 13 bases identical to TRBD2. Germline V gene sequence: CDR1 SNHLY, CDR2 FYNNEI. There are 16 residues in the CDR3. Germline trimming cut 5 bases from V and 5 bases from J; bases unmatched to any gene: 7. The CDR3 loop is CASSRGLAGVEDTQYF. For the CDR3, the DNA is TGTGCCAGCAGTAGAGGACTAGCGGGAGTTGAAGATACGCAGTATTTT.

This clone was observed a few times. The gene calls are TRBV7-9 and TRBJ2-3, with TRBD2 as a possible D gene (6 bases). CDR1 is SEHNR and CDR2 is FQNEAQ in the germline V gene (reference sequence). V lost 5 bases and J 9 bases, leaving 21 bases between the germline ends. This CDR3 is 15 amino acids long. The CDR3 region has the DNA TGTGCCAGCAGCGATAGTCTAGAGGGAGGAGCCACGCAGTATTTT. This sequence encodes CASSDSLEGGATQYF.

V usage is TRBV6-5 and J usage is TRBJ2-7, with 7 bases matching TRBD1. The CDR3 is 15 amino acids. Germline V CDR1 and CDR2: MNHEY, SVGAGI. Unmatched junction bases numbered 12, after V lost 6 bases and J lost 4 bases. This CDR3 is CASRLTGALGYEQYF. The CDR3 DNA reads as TGTGCCAGCAGACTTACAGGGGCGTTAGGGTACGAGCAGTACTTC.